This T cell receptor beta chain was recovered during a study of T cell changes during pregnancy in multiple sclerosis. J was trimmed by 3 bases and V by 6 bases; bases with no gene match: 5. Per the germline V gene, CDR1 is MNHEY and CDR2 is SMNVEV (reference sequence). The CDR3 consists of 14 residues. Measured with immunoSEQ multiplex PCR; TCRdb has only the in-frame clones, and not every one. The sample includes tens of thousands of clones, just over 90% seen only once; the top ten take 1.3% to 1.5%. The sequencing here drew on peripheral blood, taken in the second trimester of pregnancy. This clonotype was sampled from a female donor in good health, enrolled as a control in a pregnancy study. The chain carries TRBV27 and TRBJ2-7, with 10 nucleotides matching TRBD2. This CDR3 is CASRTSGPRYEQYF. The CDR3 DNA is TGTGCCAGCAGGACTAGCGGGCCTCGCTACGAGCAGTACTTC.